This TCR beta chain stems from a study of identical twins. Study-level points and caveats: While abundant cord blood beta clonotypes carried fewer insertions, memory repertoires showed no such pattern. For zero-insertion analyses, partial confounding could come from invariant MAIT and iNKT cells.

This CDR3 contains 15 residues. CDR1 is MDHEN, CDR2 SYDVKM, per germline. V was trimmed by 6 bases and J by 0 bases, leaving 15 bases between them. This clonotype showed up just a few times. The antigen is unknown. After template switching added a universal primer site, the resulting cDNA carried unique molecular identifiers. TCRdb analysed the 5' RACE reads with MiXCR anew, one entry per CDR3 protein. Counted here are some 730,000 distinct CDR3 sequences, about 18% occurring once; the ten biggest clones make up roughly 13%. A further study also used this sample, focusing on T cells expressing NK-cell markers. This second study notes: The authors derived TCR beta repertoires from sorted CD3+CD56+NKG2C+, CD3+CD56+NKG2C- and CD3+CD56-NKG2C+ T cells.

This clonotype was sampled from a woman between 18 and 30 years old in good health. The chain employs TRBV28 and TRBJ2-7; D not certain. The sequenced sample consisted of PBMCs. The DNA for the CDR3 is TGTGCCAGCAGGGCTTGGATGGGCAGCTCCTACGAGCAGTACTTC. Its translation is CASRAWMGSSYEQYF.